The clone carrying this T cell receptor (beta chain) appeared a few times. Its cognate antigen is unknown. The CDR3 totals 13 residues. CDR1 is DFQATT, CDR2 SNEGSKA, per germline (reference sequence). With V trimmed by 8 bases and J by 8 bases, 9 bases remained unmatched. This sample is drawn from a study of vaccination and CD4 T cells after COVID-19. Across the study: Taking of post-vaccine samples occurred a median around 72 days after dose two (range 14 to 241). Cells were stimulated with overlapping spike peptides from SARS-CoV-2, HCoV-NL63, HCoV-OC43 and HCoV-229E.

The time point was: late sampling 161 to 241 days after vaccination in a few convalescent patients. Treatment of the sample: approximately 11-day PBMC culture with coronavirus spike peptide pools or control peptides (ViraFEST assay). PBMCs were cultured at two million per well with 8 to 10 IU/ml IL-2 and approximately 9.4 ug/ml peptide pools. Fresh IL-2 medium was used to replace half of the medium on days 3 and 7. Cultured CD4+ T cells had their DNA profiled by the Oncomine TCR Beta short-read assay. Via MiXCR, TCRdb re-called the PCR reads, giving one row per CDR3 protein. The profile shows 20,000 to 25,000 distinct CDR3 sequences, under 40% of them singletons.

The TCR comes from a human donor who had recovered from COVID-19. The sequences come from CD4+ T cells from blood, cultured in vitro, collected about 7 months after SARS-CoV-2 vaccination. The chain has TRBV20-1 and TRBJ1-6, with 7 bases fitting TRBD1. CDR3 sequence: CSYDRVFYSPLHF. As DNA, the CDR3 is TGCAGTTATGACAGGGTGTTTTATTCACCCCTCCACTTT.